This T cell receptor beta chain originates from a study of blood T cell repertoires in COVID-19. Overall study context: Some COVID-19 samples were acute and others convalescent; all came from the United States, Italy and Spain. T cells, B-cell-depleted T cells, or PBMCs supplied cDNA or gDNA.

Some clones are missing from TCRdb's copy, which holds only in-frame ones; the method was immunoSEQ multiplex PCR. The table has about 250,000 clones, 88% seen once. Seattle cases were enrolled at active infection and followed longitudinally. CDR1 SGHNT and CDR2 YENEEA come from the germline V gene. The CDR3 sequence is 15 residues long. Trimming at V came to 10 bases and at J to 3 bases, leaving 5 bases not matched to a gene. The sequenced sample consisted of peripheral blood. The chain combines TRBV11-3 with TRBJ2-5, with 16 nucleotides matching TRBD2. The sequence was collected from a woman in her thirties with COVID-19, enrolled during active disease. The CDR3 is CATRGLAGGKETQYF. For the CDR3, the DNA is TGTGCCACCAGGGGACTAGCGGGAGGGAAAGAGACCCAGTACTTC.